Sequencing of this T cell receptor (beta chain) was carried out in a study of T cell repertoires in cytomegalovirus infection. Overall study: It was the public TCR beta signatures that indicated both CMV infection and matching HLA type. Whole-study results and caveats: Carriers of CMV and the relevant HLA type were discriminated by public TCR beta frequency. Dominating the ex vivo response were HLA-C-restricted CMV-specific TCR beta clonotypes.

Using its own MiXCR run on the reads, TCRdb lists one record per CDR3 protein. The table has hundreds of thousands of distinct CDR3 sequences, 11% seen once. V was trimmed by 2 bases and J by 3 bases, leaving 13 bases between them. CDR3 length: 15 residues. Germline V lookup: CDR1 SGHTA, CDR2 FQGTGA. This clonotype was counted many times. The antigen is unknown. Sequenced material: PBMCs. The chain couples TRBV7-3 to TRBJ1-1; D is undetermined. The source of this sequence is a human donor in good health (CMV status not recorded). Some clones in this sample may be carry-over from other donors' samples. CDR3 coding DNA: TGTGCCAGCAGCTTATCCCGCGTAGGGTACACTGAAGCTTTCTTT. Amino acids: CASSLSRVGYTEAFF.